The clone carrying this T cell receptor (beta chain) was detected ten times or more. No antigen is known for it. This sample stems from a study of T-cell reconstitution after alpha-beta-depleted transplantation in children. General study results and limits: The main origin of T-cell counts and diversity one year after transplant was newly produced T cells.

Preparation of the TCRbeta library was carried out with unique molecular identifiers. TCRdb reanalysed the PCR reads using MiXCR and keeps one entry per CDR3 protein. The sample contains 70,000 or so distinct CDR3 sequences, roughly a tenth of which appear only once. The junction had 5 bases not matched to a gene; V was cut back by 4 bases and J by 4 bases. This CDR3 region has 13 residues. The V gene's germline CDR1 is SGHRS and CDR2 YFSETQ. Sample: PBMCs, taken before TCRalphabeta/CD19-depleted stem cell transplant. The chain recombines TRBV5-1 with TRBJ2-7, with 7 positions matching TRBD2. The TCR sequence derives from a boy aged 5-17 years with acute myeloid leukemia, due to receive a stem cell transplant. DNA for the CDR3: TGCGCCAGCAGCCCCGGACTAGGTTACGAGCAGTACTTC. Translating it yields CASSPGLGYEQYF.